The sequence of this T cell receptor (beta chain) was determined in a study of T cell responses to AZD1222 COVID-19 vaccine. Sequenced by immunoSEQ multiplex PCR; TCRdb stores in-frame clones only, minus some. This table has 130,000 or so clones, 75% to 85% appearing once. Notes on the study in general: Recipients of AZD1222 seropositive at baseline numbered only 6 or 7. Donor demographics were predominantly white British with a female majority; clonal diversity may be underestimated. Two AZD1222 administrations were followed by greater Spike-specific TCR breadth and depth. Mapped onto spike, vaccine-associated CD4 TCRs spanned it and were dominant at 160-218 and 743-854.

In regard to this clone: Its target is unknown.

The source of this sequence is an adult who received the MenACWY meningococcal vaccine as a control. Sequenced material: peripheral blood, taken 28 days after the second dose of the MenACWY control vaccine.

In nucleotides, the CDR3 is TGTGCCAGCAGCACCGGAGCCGGGACAGGGAATTCACCCCTCCACTTT. Translating it yields CASSTGAGTGNSPLHF. The rearrangement uses TRBV3-1 (or the pseudogene TRBV3-2) and TRBJ1-6, with 9 bases matching TRBD1. In germline, CDR1 is LGHDT, CDR2 YNNKEL (reference sequence). V dropped 5 bases and J dropped 7; count of bases not matched to a gene: 9. The CDR3 is made up of 16 amino acids.